This T cell receptor (beta chain) stems from a study of regulatory T cells in long-lasting Graves disease. Study results and caveats: The researchers studied only peripheral blood, not thyroid tissue. TRBV28, TRBJ1-2 and TRBJ2-5 emerged as the favored segments in persistent disease.

This clonotype was picked up many times. The antigen is unknown. HTBI primers from iRepertoire and Arm-PCR of CDR3 regions yielded the TCR beta libraries. TCRdb itself ran the multiplex PCR reads through MiXCR, one entry per CDR3 protein. This table has more than 450,000 distinct CDR3 sequences, around 12% appearing once. With 5 bases removed from V and 6 bases from J, the gap between germline ends came to 18 bases. The CDR3 is made up of 15 amino acids. Germline-derived CDR1 and CDR2 are MNHNS and SASEGT. The time point denotes: newly diagnosed GD, antithyroid drugs for less than 3 months. The TCR library used RNA extracted from PBMCs. The sample also formed part of further work on T cells in Graves' hyperthyroidism and ophthalmopathy. That study reports: Separation of ophthalmopathy from stable hyperthyroidism was achieved by a 13 V-J model.

V usage is TRBV6-1 and J usage is TRBJ2-3; either TRBD1 or TRBD2 may fit D (5 bases each). This sample comprised peripheral blood mononuclear cells (PBMCs), obtained at new diagnosis, from a patient treated with antithyroid drugs. The receptor's source is a woman younger than 45 with Graves disease. CDR3 sequence reads: CASSQTGTRADTQYF. The CDR3 DNA follows: TGTGCCAGCAGTCAAACCGGGACCAGAGCGGATACGCAGTATTTT.